Included here is one TCR beta chain sequence, with context. Its antigen is unidentified. Mismatch with germline at one junction end may stem from a read error. The data were taken from a study of T cell repertoires in cytomegalovirus infection. The overall study: Shared public TCR beta signatures pointed to both CMV infection and a matching HLA type. Findings of the study overall: Identification of carriers of CMV plus the relevant HLA was achieved through cumulative public TCR beta family frequency. HLA-C-restricted CMV clonotypes gave the most frequent clonotype in two of eight donors.

In TCRdb, the reads were re-called with MiXCR into one record per CDR3 protein. Of under 850,000 distinct CDR3 sequences in the sample, under 40% were seen once. The CDR3 covers 16 residues. Germline V CDR1 and CDR2: MGHRA, YSYEKL. The sample taken for sequencing was PBMCs. V usage is TRBV4-1 and J usage is TRBJ1-1; D gene ambiguous. This receptor was taken from a human donor in good health (CMV status not recorded). Some clones in this sample may be carry-over from other donors' samples. DNA of the CDR3: TGTGCCAGCAGCCAAGCCTCGACATTGGTGAACACTGAAGCTTTCTTT. It yields the protein CASSQASTLVNTEAFF.